Listed here are 22 T cell receptor beta chains from one sample, sequenced in a study of human T cells and chemical hapten exposure. TCRdb reanalysed the RACE reads using MiXCR and keeps one entry per CDR3 protein. The sample lists fewer than 100,000 distinct CDR3 sequences, under 15% occurring once. The time point was: patch test 1, 2 weeks after DPC sensitization. The treatment here: therapeutic diphenylcyclopropenone sensitization with weekly scalp DPC. The specimen comprised whole blood, sampled in connection with sensitization to the hapten diphenylcyclopropenone (DPC). The receptors come from a middle-aged woman with alopecia areata. Some clones in this sample may be carry-over from other donors' samples.

This clonotype was seen ten or more times. This rearrangement joins TRBV10-3 to TRBJ2-7; D remains unclear. The CDR3 is made up of 15 amino acids. V lost 10 bases to trimming and J lost 0 bases, with 19 bases between them. Germline V gives CDR1 ENHRY, CDR2 SYGVKD. This chain's CDR3 is CATTLELTNSYEQYF. The CDR3 DNA sequence: TGTGCCACCACCTTAGAGCTAACAAACTCCTACGAGCAGTACTTC.

This clonotype was detected a few times. The chain uses TRBV29-1 and TRBJ2-7; D might be TRBD2 (5 bases). Germline V gene sequence: CDR1 SQVTM, CDR2 ANQGSEA. The CDR3 runs to 15 residues. V was cut by 7 bases and J by 0 bases, with 19 bases left in between. The CDR3 protein is CSAASSGRSSYEQYF. In nucleotides, the CDR3 is TGCAGCGCCGCCTCCTCGGGGAGAAGCTCCTACGAGCAGTACTTC.

This clonotype showed up just a few times. The chain is built from TRBV20-1 and TRBJ2-2; no firm D call. Trimming removed 3 bases from V and 9 bases from J, with 8 bases in between. The germline V gene has CDR1 DFQATT and CDR2 SNEGSKA (reference sequence). CDR3 length: 11 residues. The CDR3 loop reads CSASPARELFF. The DNA of the CDR3 is TGCAGTGCTAGCCCCGCTAGGGAGCTGTTTTTT.

The sample holds a few counts of this clonotype. The V and J genes are TRBV4-2 and TRBJ2-1; 8 positions match TRBD1. The germline V gene encodes CDR1 LGHNA and CDR2 YNFKEQ. This CDR3 contains 14 residues. J gave up 10 bases and V 4 bases, and 9 bases lay outside the gene matches. CDR3 DNA sequence: TGTGCCAGCAGCCCCCTAGGACAGGGTAGCGAGCAGTTCTTC. This translates into CASSPLGQGSEQFF.

This clonotype turned up a few times. This sequence joins TRBV3-1 and TRBJ2-1; the match to TRBD2 covers 7 bases. From germline, CDR1 is LGHDT and CDR2 YNNKEL (reference sequence). CDR3 length: 15 amino acids. V shed 4 bases and J 7 bases; nucleotides not matched to a gene: 10. CDR3 sequence reads: CASSPVGGRRNEQFF. The CDR3 DNA sequence: TGTGCCAGCAGCCCAGTGGGAGGGAGAAGGAATGAGCAGTTCTTC.

This clonotype came up many times. This chain joins TRBV20-1 and TRBJ2-2, with 9 bases that match TRBD2. Germline CDR1 reads DFQATT; CDR2 reads SNEGSKA (reference sequence). V was pared by 6 bases and J by 5 bases, with 10 bases of the junction left unmatched. This CDR3 is built from 15 residues. The CDR3 reads CSARLAGRYTGELFF. The CDR3 nucleotides are TGCAGTGCGAGGCTAGCGGGGAGGTATACCGGGGAGCTGTTTTTT.

This clonotype was counted a few times. The gene calls are TRBV7-6 and TRBJ1-5; no reliable D call. Trimming pared 2 bases from V and 4 bases from J, leaving 12 bases between. There are 15 residues in the CDR3. Germline assignment: CDR1 SGHVS and CDR2 FNYEAQ. CDR3 amino acids: CASSLSAADNQPQHF. CDR3 nucleotides: TGTGCCAGCAGCTTAAGCGCGGCAGATAATCAGCCCCAGCATTTT.

This clonotype was recorded many times. This rearrangement joins TRBV12-3 or TRBV12-4 to TRBJ2-7; TRBD2 agrees at 9 bases. V was clipped by 6 bases and J by 1 base; unmatched bases: 7. The CDR3 covers 15 residues. CDR3 region: CASRATSGPSYEQYF. The CDR3 DNA follows: TGTGCCAGCAGGGCAACTAGCGGGCCTTCCTACGAGCAGTACTTC.

This clonotype was recorded a few times. J is TRBJ2-7 and V is TRBV7-9; 7 nucleotides match TRBD1. Looked up from germline, CDR1 is SEHNR and CDR2 is FQNEAQ (reference sequence). The V and J ends lost 2 bases and 3 bases, in that order; junction bases with no gene match: 13. This CDR3 has 17 residues. The CDR3 DNA reads as TGTGCCAGCAGCTTACCGACTTTGGCAGGGGGAGACTACGAGCAGTACTTC. Residues: CASSLPTLAGGDYEQYF.

This clonotype was detected ten times or more. The CDR3 coding sequence is TGCAGCGTTGAAGGGGGGACTAGCGACCAAGAGACCCAGTACTTC. This gives the protein CSVEGGTSDQETQYF. The chain couples TRBV29-1 to TRBJ2-5; 10 bases align to TRBD2. The CDR3 has 15 residues. V gave up 1 base and J gave up 0 bases; unmatched junction bases: 2. Germline loops: CDR1 SQVTM, CDR2 ANQGSEA.

This clonotype has only a few counts. The gene calls are TRBV4-2 and TRBJ2-2, with D hard to call. The CDR3 length is 13 residues. Germline CDR1 LGHNA, CDR2 YNFKEQ. V lost 0 bases and J 7 bases, leaving 6 bases between the germline ends. The CDR3 sequence: CASSQDSGGELFF. The CDR3 bases are TGTGCCAGCAGCCAAGATTCCGGCGGGGAGCTGTTTTTT.

This chain links TRBV28 with TRBJ1-1, with a weak D call TRBD1 (5 bases). Germline loops: CDR1 MDHEN, CDR2 SYDVKM. The CDR3 has 12 residues. Trimming stripped 7 bases from V and 9 bases from J, with 15 bases between. CDR3 nucleotide sequence: TGTGCCAGCAAACGGGGTCAGGGCCAAGCTTTCTTT. Its protein product is CASKRGQGQAFF.

DNA for the CDR3: TGTGCCAGCAGTCCGGCGAGCGGGATCGGCAATGAGCAGTTCTTC. The encoded protein is CASSPASGIGNEQFF. The chain employs TRBV5-4 and TRBJ2-1; 7 positions agree with TRBD2. CDR1 is SGHNT, CDR2 YYREEE, per germline (reference sequence). Trimming cost V 5 bases and J 6 bases; bases outside gene matches: 11. This CDR3 region has 15 residues.

V is TRBV2 and J is TRBJ2-7; possible D gene TRBD2, 5 bases. Trimming removed 9 bases from V and 6 bases from J, with 18 bases in between. Germline lookup yields CDR1 SNHLY and CDR2 FYNNEI. This CDR3 has 13 amino acids. CDR3 DNA sequence: TGTGCCAGGACTGGACGGGATGGTCGCGAGCAGTACTTC. Translating gives CARTGRDGREQYF.

This clonotype has ten or more counts. The chain has TRBV4-1 and TRBJ2-4; unclear D gene. V lost 3 bases, J lost 0 bases, and 18 bases lay in between. The CDR3 sequence is 18 residues long. Germline CDR1 MGHRA, CDR2 YSYEKL. CDR3 coding DNA: TGCGCCAGCAGCCATGGATTGGGCAGAGTTCTAGCCAAAAACATTCAGTACTTC. Its protein is CASSHGLGRVLAKNIQYF.

This clonotype came up a few times. The chain links TRBV29-1 to TRBJ2-7; TRBD1 matches at 8 bases. The CDR3 covers 13 residues. V lost 1 base to trimming and J lost 5 bases; unmatched junction nucleotides: 4. CDR1 is SQVTM and CDR2 is ANQGSEA in the germline V gene. CDR3 nucleotides: TGCAGCGTTGAAGTGGACAGGGCGGACGAGCAGTACTTC. It translates to CSVEVDRADEQYF.

This clonotype was counted between two and nine times. V usage is TRBV11-2 and J usage is TRBJ2-1; a weak D match, TRBD1 (5 bases). V was clipped by 5 bases and J by 6 bases, with 14 bases between them. CDR1 is SGHAT and CDR2 is FQNNGV in the germline V gene. This CDR3 contains 14 residues. CDR3 protein: CASSLAAQGNEQFF. The CDR3 DNA reads TGTGCCAGCAGCCTTGCGGCCCAGGGCAATGAGCAGTTCTTC.

This clonotype was counted between two and nine times. The chain has TRBV24-1 and TRBJ2-1; the match to TRBD1 covers 9 bases. Germline CDR1 is KGHDR and CDR2 is SFDVKD. This CDR3 comprises 16 residues. Trimming removed 4 bases from V and 4 bases from J; junction bases left unmatched: 7. CDR3 sequence reads: CATSDLGGQGYNEQFF. Written as DNA, the CDR3 is TGTGCCACCAGTGACTTGGGGGGACAGGGATACAATGAGCAGTTCTTC.

V is TRBV2 and J is TRBJ2-2; D gene ambiguous. Germline lookup yields CDR1 SNHLY and CDR2 FYNNEI. V was pared by 0 bases and J by 6 bases, with 14 bases between. The CDR3 has 16 amino acids. The CDR3: CASSEAGAGFPGELFF. CDR3 DNA sequence: TGTGCCAGCAGTGAAGCGGGTGCCGGGTTCCCCGGGGAGCTGTTTTTT.

J is TRBJ2-1 and V is TRBV11-2; tentative D call: TRBD2 (6 bases). V was cut by 6 bases and J by 7 bases, with 22 bases left in between. CDR3 length: 16 amino acids. Germline V gene data show CDR1 as SGHAT and CDR2 as FQNNGV. The CDR3 spells CASSPTASGSWNEQFF. CDR3 nucleotides: TGTGCCAGCAGTCCGACAGCGAGCGGGTCTTGGAATGAGCAGTTCTTC.

This clonotype has a count of ten or more. The gene calls are TRBV7-8 and TRBJ2-3; D is unresolved. V lost 3 bases to trimming and J lost 6 bases, with 16 bases between them. The germline gives CDR1 SGHVS, CDR2 FQNEAQ. The CDR3 spans 15 residues. For the CDR3, the DNA is TGTGCCAGCAGCTTGGGGTTGTATATGGTGGATACGCAGTATTTT. This translates into CASSLGLYMVDTQYF.

This clonotype was observed at least ten times. The chain combines TRBV18 with TRBJ2-7; D uncertain. The V gene's germline CDR1 is KGHSH and CDR2 LQKENI. V was clipped by 2 bases and J by 2 bases, with 10 bases between them. The CDR3 length is 14 residues. The chain's CDR3 is CASSPTKGTYEQYF. CDR3 DNA: TGTGCCAGCTCACCAACGAAGGGTACCTACGAGCAGTACTTC.